This TCR beta chain was identified during a study of cytomegalovirus exposure and HLA in healthy donors. Clones were sequenced by immunoSEQ multiplex PCR, and TCRdb holds only the in-frame ones, with some missing. The sample has 100,000 to 150,000 clones; about 96% are singletons. This sequence originates from a man aged 18 to 30 in good health and CMV-seronegative. Sequencing input: PBMCs.

This chain's CDR3 is CASSPGGSGANVLTF. The CDR3 coding sequence is TGTGCCAGCAGCCCAGGGGGCTCTGGGGCCAACGTCCTGACTTTC. This chain uses TRBV6-6 with TRBJ2-6, with 7 bases lining up with TRBD1. The CDR3 runs 15 residues. Trimming at V came to 6 bases and at J to 0 bases, leaving 2 bases not matched to a gene. In germline, CDR1 is MNHNY, CDR2 SVGAGI (reference sequence).